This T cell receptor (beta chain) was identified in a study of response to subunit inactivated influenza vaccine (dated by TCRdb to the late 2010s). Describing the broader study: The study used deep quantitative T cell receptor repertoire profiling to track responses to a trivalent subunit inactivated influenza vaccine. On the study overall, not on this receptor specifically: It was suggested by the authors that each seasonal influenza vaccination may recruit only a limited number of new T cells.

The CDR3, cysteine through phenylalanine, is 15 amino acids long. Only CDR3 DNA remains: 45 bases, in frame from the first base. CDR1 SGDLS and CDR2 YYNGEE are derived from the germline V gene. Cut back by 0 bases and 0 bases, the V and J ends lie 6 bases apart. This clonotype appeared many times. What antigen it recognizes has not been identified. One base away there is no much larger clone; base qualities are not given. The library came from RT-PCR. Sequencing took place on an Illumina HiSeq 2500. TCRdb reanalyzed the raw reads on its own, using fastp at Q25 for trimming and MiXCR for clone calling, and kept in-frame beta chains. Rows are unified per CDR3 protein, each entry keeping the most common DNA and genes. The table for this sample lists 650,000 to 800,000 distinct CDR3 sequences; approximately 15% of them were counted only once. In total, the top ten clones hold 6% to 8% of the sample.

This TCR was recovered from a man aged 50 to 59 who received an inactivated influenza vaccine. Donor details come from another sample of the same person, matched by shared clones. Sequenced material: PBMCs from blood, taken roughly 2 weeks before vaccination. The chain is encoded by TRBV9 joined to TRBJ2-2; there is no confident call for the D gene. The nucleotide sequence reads TGTGCCAGCAGCGTAGGCGGTTCGAACACCGGGGAGCTGTTTTTT. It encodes CASSVGGSNTGELFF.